This T cell receptor (beta chain) was recorded in a study of blood T cell repertoires in COVID-19. This CDR3 spans 17 amino acids. V shed 0 bases and J 0 bases; nucleotides not matched to a gene: 5. Germline V CDR1 and CDR2: SGHRS, YFSETQ. The table came from immunoSEQ multiplex PCR; TCRdb's copy has only in-frame clones and leaves some out. The sample includes about 250,000 clones, about 91% of them seen just once. The TCR was taken from a woman aged 25 to 39 with COVID-19, enrolled during active disease. Input material: peripheral blood. The genes are TRBV5-1 and TRBJ2-1; the match to TRBD2 covers 8 bases. The CDR3 is CASSLGSGGSSYNEQFF. The CDR3 nucleotides read TGCGCCAGCAGCTTGGGATCGGGAGGGAGCTCCTACAATGAGCAGTTCTTC. Full variable domain (remainder filled in from reference TRBV5-1 and TRBJ2-1): KAGVTQTPRYLIKTRGQQVTLSCSPISGHRSVSWYQQTPGQGLQFLFEYFSETQRNKGNFPGRFSGRQFSNSRSEMNVSTLELGDSALYLCASSLGSGGSSYNEQFFGPGTRLTVL.